The entry that follows covers one TCR beta chain sequence. V lost 3 bases and J lost 9; bases outside the gene matches: 11. The CDR3 consists of 15 residues. CDR1 is SNHLY and CDR2 is FYNNEI in the germline V gene. Repertoires were generated with immunoSEQ multiplex PCR, while TCRdb's copy carries only in-frame clones and drops some. The repertoire holds around 83,000 clones, with 90% to 95% as singletons. These data originate in a study of technical replicates of blood from several donors. This clonotype was obtained from a human donor in good health. The sample comprised T cells isolated from PBMCs. This rearrangement joins TRBV2 to TRBJ1-5, with 7 bases aligning to TRBD1. CDR3 bases: TGTGCCAGCAGTGACAGGGGGATTATTGACAGGCCCCAGCATTTT. Its protein product is CASSDRGIIDRPQHF.